This T cell receptor (beta chain) was obtained from a study of cytomegalovirus exposure and HLA in healthy donors. As for the study in general: Most genotyped donors, around 78% of roughly 400, had Caucasian-associated genetic ancestry. The study, taken as a whole, reports: V- and J-gene trimming in TCR beta was tied to a missense DCLRE1C variant by an analysis performed later.

PCR used 60 Vbeta primers and 13 Jbeta primers. The protocol was immunoSEQ multiplex PCR, while the TCRdb copy is restricted to in-frame clones and leaves out a portion. Of fewer than 200,000 clones listed, approximately 80% are singletons. Germline trimming cut 4 bases from V and 5 bases from J; bases unmatched to any gene: 5. The CDR3 consists of 13 residues. Germline V gene sequence: CDR1 SGHRS, CDR2 YFSETQ. These donors counted as nominally healthy when sampled, but unrecorded immune exposures were likely. To note about this clone: Its antigen is as yet unknown.

Material for sequencing was PBMCs. The receptor was derived from a girl under 10 years old in good health and CMV-seropositive. The chain couples TRBV5-1 to TRBJ2-5; TRBD1 matches at 7 bases. Here the CDR3 DNA reads TGCGCCAGCAGCCGTGACAGGGAGGAGACCCAGTACTTC. Translation: CASSRDREETQYF.